Listed below are T cell receptor beta chains from one sample, sequenced in a study of blood T cell repertoires in COVID-19. Repertoires were generated with immunoSEQ multiplex PCR, while TCRdb's copy carries only in-frame clones and drops some. The sample shows around 99,000 clones, approximately 87% of them seen only once. Sequenced material: peripheral blood. These receptors came from a woman aged 45-65 years with acute or convalescent COVID-19. The CDR3 runs from the conserved cysteine through the conserved F or W. D genes are given only for firm matches. Rows give clone size only sometimes, using once, few, many, or a class for an expanded clone.

>-|TRBV4-2|TRBD1|TRBJ2-7
TGTGCCAGCAGCCACCCGGACAGGACCTACGAGCAGTACTTC
CASSHPDRTYEQYF
>-|TRBV2|TRBD1|TRBJ1-2
TGTGCCAGCAGCCCAAGGGCTCGGGGACAGTCAGGCTACACCTTC
CASSPRARGQSGYTF
>-|TRBV5-6|-|TRBJ1-5
TGTGCCAGCAGCTTGGGACAGAATCAGCCCCAGCATTTT
CASSLGQNQPQHF
>-|TRBV6-2/TRBV6-3|TRBD1|TRBJ1-1
TGTGCCAGCAGTTACTATGAGGGGGCAGGGGGAGAGACTGAAGCTTTCTTT
CASSYYEGAGGETEAFF
>-|TRBV5-8|-|TRBJ1-1
TGTGCCAGCAGAGAGATCAGGGGTTCGAACACTGAAGCTTTCTTT
CASREIRGSNTEAFF
>-|TRBV6-5|-|TRBJ1-2
TGTGCCAGCAGTTACTCCCCGACAGTAGCCTATGGCTACACCTTC
CASSYSPTVAYGYTF
>few|TRBV18|-|TRBJ1-3
TGTGCCAGCTCGCGCCTCATTACGGGTCTTCCTGGAAACACCATATATTTT
CASSRLITGLPGNTIYF
>-|TRBV19|TRBD1|TRBJ1-5
TGTGCCAGTTACTCCGGACAGGGTAACGGACCCCAGCATTTT
CASYSGQGNGPQHF
>once|TRBV5-1|-|TRBJ2-5
TGCGCCAGCAGCTTGGGGCGAGGGCTGGGGGGAGAGACCCAGTACTTC
CASSLGRGLGGETQYF
>-|TRBV28|TRBD1|TRBJ2-7
TGTGCCAGTTTAGTGGGAGGACAGGGGGGCTACGAGCAGTACTTC
CASLVGGQGGYEQYF
>-|TRBV10-2|-|TRBJ2-3
TGCGCCAGCTTCGCTGGGACTTCTAGCACAGATACGCAGTATTTT
CASFAGTSSTDTQYF
>-|TRBV12-3/TRBV12-4|-|TRBJ1-1
TGTGCCAGCAGCTCGGACAGGAACACTGAAGCTTTCTTT
CASSSDRNTEAFF
>-|TRBV5-6|-|TRBJ1-1
TGTGCCAGCAGCTTCCAACTCCAGGATACGGCTTTCTTT
CASSFQLQDTAFF
>-|TRBV5-1|TRBD1|TRBJ1-4
TGCGCCAGCAGCTTACAGGGGCCCGCAACTAATGAAAAACTGTTTTTT
CASSLQGPATNEKLFF
>-|TRBV6-5|TRBD1|TRBJ2-7
TGTGCCAGCAGGAGGACAGGGACCGAGCAGTACTTC
CASRRTGTEQYF
>-|TRBV10-3|TRBD1|TRBJ1-5
TGTGCCATCAGTGAGTCATGGGACAGGGGGCTGCGTCAGCCCCAGCATTTT
CAISESWDRGLRQPQHF
>-|TRBV19|TRBD2|TRBJ2-2
TGTGCCAGTAGTATGAGGAGCGGGGGGGTCGTGAACACCGGGGAGCTGTTTTTT
CASSMRSGGVVNTGELFF
>-|TRBV9|-|TRBJ1-5
TGTGCCAGCAGCGGAGACGGGGGGGAAAATCAGCCCCAGCATTTT
CASSGDGGENQPQHF
>few|TRBV29-1|-|TRBJ1-1
TGCAGCGCTGCCTCAGGGTGGGGCATGAACACTGAAGCTTTCTTT
CSAASGWGMNTEAFF
>-|TRBV9|-|TRBJ1-6
TGTGCCAGCAGCGCCCAGGGGAATTCACCCCTCCACTTT
CASSAQGNSPLHF
>-|TRBV11-3|-|TRBJ1-1
TGTGCCAGCAGCTGGGGGGGAGGGACTGAAGCTTTCTTT
CASSWGGGTEAFF
>once|TRBV3-1/TRBV3-2|TRBD1|TRBJ1-1
TGTGCCAGCAGCCAACTACCCGGGACAGGGGAGAACACTGAAGCTTTCTTT
CASSQLPGTGENTEAFF
>once|TRBV9|TRBD2|TRBJ2-7
TGTGCCAGCACCCCTGGACTAGCGGGGGGGACGCAGTACTTC
CASTPGLAGGTQYF
>-|TRBV6-2/TRBV6-3|TRBD1|TRBJ1-5
TGTGCCAGCAGTTACTCTGTGACAGGGGGTCAGCCCCAGCATTTT
CASSYSVTGGQPQHF
>-|TRBV7-2|TRBD2|TRBJ2-7
TGTGCCAGCAGCTTGAGTGAAAGCGGGGGGCTCTACTACGAGCAGTACTTC
CASSLSESGGLYYEQYF
>-|TRBV9|TRBD2|TRBJ2-1
TGTGCCAGCAGCGTACTAGCGGGGGGATACAATGAGCAGTTCTTC
CASSVLAGGYNEQFF
>-|TRBV6-5|TRBD1|TRBJ1-2
TGTGCCAGCAGTAGACAGGGCCTGGATGGCTACACCTTC
CASSRQGLDGYTF
>-|TRBV6-5|TRBD1|TRBJ1-1
TGTGCCAGCAGACACGAACAGGGGGCAACGGCTTTCTTT
CASRHEQGATAFF
>few|TRBV9|-|TRBJ1-2
TGTGCCAGCAGCCAAGGGGGAGGGCGGTGGTATGGCTACACCTTC
CASSQGGGRWYGYTF
>-|TRBV19|-|TRBJ2-1
TGTGCCAGTTCCTTACAAGGCAGGGTGTCCTACAATGAGCAGTTCTTC
CASSLQGRVSYNEQFF
>once|TRBV12-3/TRBV12-4|-|TRBJ1-1
TGTGCCAGCAGCCACTCCACTGAAGCTTTCTTT
CASSHSTEAFF